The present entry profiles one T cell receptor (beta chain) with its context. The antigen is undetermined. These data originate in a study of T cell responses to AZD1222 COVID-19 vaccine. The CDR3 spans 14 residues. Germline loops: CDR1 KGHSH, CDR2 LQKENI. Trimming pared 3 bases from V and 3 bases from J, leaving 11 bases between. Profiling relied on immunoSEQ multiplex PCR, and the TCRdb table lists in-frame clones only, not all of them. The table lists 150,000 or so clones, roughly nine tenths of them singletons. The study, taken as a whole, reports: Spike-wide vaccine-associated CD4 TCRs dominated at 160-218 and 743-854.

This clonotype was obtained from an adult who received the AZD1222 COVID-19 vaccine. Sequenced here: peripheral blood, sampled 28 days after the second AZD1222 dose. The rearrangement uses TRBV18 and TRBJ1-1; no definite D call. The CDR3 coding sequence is TGTGCCAGCTCACCCGGGAACGGGGACACTGAAGCTTTCTTT. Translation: CASSPGNGDTEAFF.